This T cell receptor beta chain was obtained from a study of blood T cell repertoires in COVID-19. The method was immunoSEQ multiplex PCR; TCRdb's version includes in-frame clones alone and lacks a portion of them. The data contain over 65,000 clones, about 81% of them singletons. The CDR3 consists of 13 residues. The V gene lost 8 bases and the J gene lost 2 bases, with 13 bases spanning the gap. The chain links TRBV23-1 to TRBJ2-7; D possibly corresponds to TRBD2 (6 bases). TRBV23-1 is an ORF, with its function uncertain. The source is a human donor in a cohort sampled during active COVID-19. Material: peripheral blood. The CDR3 region is CASPGLVTYEQYF. The CDR3 DNA reads TGCGCCAGCCCGGGACTTGTTACCTACGAGCAGTACTTC.